The 32 T cell receptor beta chains in this list originate from one sample, sequenced in a study of CD8 T cells in ankylosing spondylitis. A single record per CDR3 protein comes from TCRdb applying MiXCR to the 5' RACE reads. There are under 170,000 distinct CDR3 sequences in the sample; around two fifths occur only once, and roughly 15% lies in the top ten. Sequencing used synovial fluid, either unsorted or a sorted T cell fraction (not recorded which). Every receptor here comes from a male donor with ankylosing spondylitis.

The V gene is TRBV7-6, the J gene TRBJ2-3; D is ambiguous. The CDR3 totals 13 residues. V was trimmed by 4 bases and J by 1 base, leaving 6 bases between them. Germline V gene lookup returns CDR1 SGHVS and CDR2 FNYEAQ. The CDR3 reads CASSSQGTDTQYF. CDR3 in DNA: TGTGCCAGCAGCTCCCAGGGCACAGATACGCAGTATTTT.

This clonotype was observed at least ten times. The V call is TRBV27, the J call TRBJ2-6; TRBD1 agrees at 8 bases. The V segment lost 2 bases and the J segment 0 bases; nucleotides outside the gene matches: 12. This CDR3 spans 20 amino acids. Germline V gives CDR1 MNHEY, CDR2 SMNVEV (reference sequence). In DNA, the CDR3 is TGTGCCAGCAGTTTACCCTTACCGGGACAGGAAAACTCTGGGGCCAACGTCCTGACTTTC. This codes for CASSLPLPGQENSGANVLTF.

In its sample, this clonotype was seen many times. CDR3 nucleotide sequence: TGCAGTGCTAGAGAGGCAGGGAAGGACACTGAAGCTTTCTTT. It is translated as CSAREAGKDTEAFF. The chain recombines TRBV20-1 with TRBJ1-1; weak D call: TRBD1 (5 bases). V lost 0 bases, J lost 3 bases, and 11 bases lay in between. This CDR3 spans 14 amino acids. Germline CDR1 is DFQATT and CDR2 is SNEGSKA (reference sequence).

The sample holds a few counts of this clonotype. This chain connects TRBV7-6 to TRBJ1-1; D is uncertain. There are 15 residues in the CDR3. The V gene's germline CDR1 is SGHVS and CDR2 FNYEAQ. V lost 1 base and J 1 base, leaving 10 bases between the germline ends. In DNA form, the CDR3 reads TGTGCCAGCAGCTTAGTCCCTGCTGGGAACACTGAAGCTTTCTTT. It specifies CASSLVPAGNTEAFF. Variable domain in full (rest from reference TRBV7-6 and TRBJ1-1): GAGVSQSPRYKVTKRGQDVALRCDPISGHVSLYWYRQALGQGPEFLTYFNYEAQQDKSGLPNDRFSAERPEGSISTLTIQRTEQRDSAMYRCASSLVPAGNTEAFFGQGTRLTVV.

V usage is TRBV3-1 and J usage is TRBJ2-7; 11 bases align to TRBD2. Germline V CDR1 and CDR2: LGHDT, YNNKEL (reference sequence). This CDR3 region has 16 residues. J lost 3 bases, V lost 6 bases, and 10 bases had no gene match. CDR3 sequence reads: CASSPRSGRAIYEQYF. The CDR3 DNA reads as TGTGCCAGCAGTCCTCGTAGCGGGAGGGCCATCTACGAGCAGTACTTC.

This clonotype turned up a few times. The rearrangement joins TRBV12-3 or TRBV12-4 to TRBJ2-3; D gene ambiguous. V lost 3 bases and J lost 2, with 12 bases in between. CDR3 length: 15 amino acids. CDR3 nucleotides: TGTGCCAGCAGTTTCAGTGATGCAATCACAGATACGCAGTATTTT. Its translation is CASSFSDAITDTQYF.

The rearrangement joins TRBV5-4 to TRBJ1-1; D unclear. Trimming cost V 4 bases and J 0 bases, with 7 bases left between them. This CDR3 comprises 13 residues. Germline loops: CDR1 SGHNT, CDR2 YYREEE (reference sequence). CDR3 sequence reads: CASSGYMNTEAFF. The CDR3 DNA reads as TGTGCCAGCAGCGGTTACATGAACACTGAAGCTTTCTTT.

This clonotype was seen more than once but under ten times. The chain links TRBV5-1 to TRBJ2-7, with 10 bases lining up with TRBD1. Germline CDR1 and CDR2: SGHRS and YFSETQ. The J segment lost 6 bases and the V segment lost 4 bases, leaving 7 bases of the junction unmatched. This CDR3 is built from 14 residues. This CDR3 reads CASSQGQGQLEQYF. DNA for the CDR3: TGCGCCAGCAGCCAGGGACAGGGGCAACTCGAGCAGTACTTC.

The chain has TRBV11-2 and TRBJ2-5, with D possibly matching TRBD2 (5 bases). Trimming left V 4 bases short and J 4 bases short, with 13 bases between. The CDR3 loop spans 14 amino acids. Germline CDR1 SGHAT, CDR2 FQNNGV. CDR3 amino acids: CASSSNRERETQYF. In DNA, the CDR3 is TGTGCCAGCAGCTCAAACCGGGAAAGAGAGACCCAGTACTTC.

This clonotype was detected many times. The CDR3 coding sequence is TGTGCCAGCAAGTACGGCAATGAGCAGTTCTTC. Its protein is CASKYGNEQFF. This chain links TRBV12-3 or TRBV12-4 with TRBJ2-1, with no clear D. V shed 7 bases and J shed 6 bases, with 7 bases lying between them. The CDR3 is 11 residues long.

This chain joins TRBV24-1 and TRBJ2-3; D ambiguous. The ends were cut back, 3 bases at V and 4 bases at J, with 10 bases in the middle. The CDR3 runs 14 residues. CDR1 is KGHDR, CDR2 SFDVKD, per germline. Here the CDR3 DNA reads TGTGCCACCAGTGATCGGACCCGGGCAGATACGCAGTATTTT. This translates into CATSDRTRADTQYF.

The J gene is TRBJ2-2, the V gene TRBV11-2; tentatively, D is TRBD2 (5 bases). CDR3 length equals 15 residues. Trimming left V 2 bases short and J 6 bases short, with 13 bases between. The V gene's germline CDR1 is SGHAT and CDR2 FQNNGV. The DNA for the CDR3 is TGTGCCAGCAGCTTATTCCGGGATCATCCCGGGGAGCTGTTTTTT. Its protein product is CASSLFRDHPGELFF. Full variable domain (missing parts from reference TRBV11-2 and TRBJ2-2): EAGVAQSPRYKIIEKRQSVAFWCNPISGHATLYWYQQILGQGPKLLIQFQNNGVVDDSQLPKDRFSAERLKGVDSTLKIQPAKLEDSAVYLCASSLFRDHPGELFFGEGSRLTVL.

J is TRBJ2-1 and V is TRBV6-5; D might be TRBD1 or TRBD2, each matching 5 bases. CDR1 and CDR2 (germline): MNHEY, SVGAGI. The CDR3 consists of 15 residues. V lost 4 bases and J 0 bases, leaving 10 bases between the germline ends. CDR3 amino acids: CASSFPGGSYNEQFF. The DNA for the CDR3 is TGTGCCAGCAGTTTCCCTGGGGGCTCCTACAATGAGCAGTTCTTC.

The V gene is TRBV28, the J gene TRBJ1-4; 7 bases align to TRBD1. Germline V gives CDR1 MDHEN, CDR2 SYDVKM. The CDR3 contains 12 residues. V was pared by 6 bases and J by 8 bases, with 3 bases of the junction left unmatched. As DNA, the CDR3 is TGTGCCAGCAGACAGGGGAAGGAAAAACTGTTTTTT. Amino acid sequence: CASRQGKEKLFF.

V and J are TRBV13 and TRBJ1-1; tentative D call: TRBD1 (5 bases). The CDR3 spans 14 residues. Between the trimmed V and J ends, which lost 1 base and 8 bases, there was a span of 14 bases. Germline V CDR1 and CDR2: PRHDT, FYEKMQ (reference sequence). The CDR3 DNA sequence: TGTGCCAGCAGCTTAGAGACAGAGCCAGGCGAAGCTTTCTTT. Translated, it gives CASSLETEPGEAFF.

The CDR3 nucleotides are TGTGCCAGCAGCCAAGATTGGCGGGAGGGCCTCACCGGGGAGCTGTTTTTT. Protein product: CASSQDWREGLTGELFF. The gene calls are TRBV4-2 and TRBJ2-2; 9 bases match TRBD2. Trimming at V came to 0 bases and at J to 4 bases, leaving 6 bases not matched to a gene. Per germline, CDR1 LGHNA and CDR2 YNFKEQ. The CDR3 totals 17 residues.

This chain joins TRBV2 and TRBJ1-1; 8 nucleotides agree with TRBD1. This CDR3 region has 16 residues. Germline CDR1 and CDR2: SNHLY and FYNNEI. V was pared by 3 bases and J by 1 base, with 7 bases of the junction left unmatched. The CDR3 sequence is CASSETGAHSNTEAFF. CDR3 nucleotides: TGTGCCAGCAGTGAGACAGGGGCACACTCGAACACTGAAGCTTTCTTT.

This clonotype occurred once. This chain links TRBV12-3 or TRBV12-4 with TRBJ1-5; D possibly corresponds to TRBD1 (5 bases). V shed 6 bases and J shed 4 bases, with 13 bases lying between them. The CDR3 is 14 residues long. The CDR3 protein is CASSPARDNQPQHF. As DNA, the CDR3 is TGTGCCAGCAGCCCTGCCAGGGATAATCAGCCCCAGCATTTT.

The chain joins TRBV11-2 to TRBJ2-7; D is undetermined. Trimming stripped 4 bases from V and 6 bases from J, with 19 bases between. CDR3 size: 15 residues. The germline V gene has CDR1 SGHAT and CDR2 FQNNGV. This chain's CDR3 is CASSSFSLGSGEQYF. CDR3 nucleotides: TGTGCCAGCAGCTCCTTTAGTTTGGGTTCGGGCGAGCAGTACTTC.

There are a few counts of this clonotype. V and J are TRBV12-3 or TRBV12-4 and TRBJ1-1; a possible D gene is TRBD1 (5 bases). The V end was cut by 3 bases, the J end by 6 bases, with 11 bases between. The CDR3 extends over 13 amino acids. The CDR3 DNA reads as TGTGCCAGCAGTTTGGCAGGGAGTTCTGAAGCTTTCTTT. This translates into CASSLAGSSEAFF.

This sequence joins TRBV5-1 and TRBJ2-1, with D perhaps TRBD1 or TRBD2 (5 bases each). Germline CDR1 SGHRS, CDR2 YFSETQ. This CDR3 is built from 17 residues. V was cut by 0 bases and J by 0 bases, with 13 bases left in between. This CDR3 is CASSLGGFYSSYNEQFF. The CDR3 nucleotides read TGCGCCAGCAGCTTGGGGGGGTTCTACAGCTCCTACAATGAGCAGTTCTTC.

The chain recombines TRBV28 with TRBJ2-2; D unclear. The V end was cut by 2 bases, the J end by 3 bases, with 7 bases between. The CDR3 extends over 14 amino acids. Germline values: CDR1 MDHEN, CDR2 SYDVKM. CDR3 sequence: CASSLGKYTGELFF. The DNA for the CDR3 is TGTGCCAGCAGTTTAGGCAAATACACCGGGGAGCTGTTTTTT.

This CDR3 is CASSLAQVGADQETQYF. The CDR3 coding sequence is TGTGCCAGCAGCTTAGCGCAGGTGGGGGCCGACCAAGAGACCCAGTACTTC. The genes are TRBV7-6 and TRBJ2-5, with a possible D match to TRBD1 (6 bases). The V gene's germline CDR1 is SGHVS and CDR2 FNYEAQ. The CDR3 is 17 amino acids. V lost 0 bases and J 0 bases, leaving 14 bases between the germline ends.

The chain couples TRBV7-2 to TRBJ2-1; D call uncertain. This CDR3 is 17 amino acids long. V dropped 1 base and J dropped 2 bases, with 15 bases sitting between them. The germline V gene encodes CDR1 SGHTA and CDR2 FQGNSA. In DNA form, the CDR3 reads TGTGCCAGCAGCTTAGTGGGGTGGAGTAGTACCTACAATGAGCAGTTCTTC. It encodes CASSLVGWSSTYNEQFF. The full variable domain, with the rest looked up from reference TRBV7-2 and TRBJ2-1, is GAGVSQSPSNKVTEKGKDVELRCDPISGHTALYWYRQSLGQGLEFLIYFQGNSAPDKSGLPSDRFSAERTGGSVSTLTIQRTQQEDSAVYLCASSLVGWSSTYNEQFFGPGTRLTVL.

V gene TRBV14 combines with J gene TRBJ1-2, with unresolved D. This CDR3 comprises 13 residues. CDR1 is SGHDN and CDR2 is FVKESK in the germline V gene. V was clipped by 0 bases and J by 2 bases, with 4 bases between them. For the CDR3, the DNA is TGTGCCAGCAGCCAAGAGGGCAACTATGGCTACACCTTC. It encodes CASSQEGNYGYTF.

The chain employs TRBV30 and TRBJ2-2; 8 bases line up with TRBD1. Germline lookup yields CDR1 GTSNPN and CDR2 SVGIG (reference sequence). The V and J ends lost 3 bases and 3 bases, in that order; junction bases with no gene match: 6. The CDR3 contains 15 residues. The CDR3 DNA sequence: TGTGCCTGGAGCGCCCCGGGACAGGACACCGGGGAGCTGTTTTTT. This translates into CAWSAPGQDTGELFF.

J is TRBJ2-7 and V is TRBV11-1; D possibly matches TRBD1 or TRBD2 (5 bases each). The CDR3 has 19 residues. Germline CDR1 reads SGHAT; CDR2 reads FQDESV (reference sequence). Trimming removed 5 bases at V and 0 bases at J, with 26 bases between. CDR3 sequence reads: CASSPGEGPTSQSSYEQYF. For the CDR3, the DNA is TGTGCCAGCAGCCCCGGTGAGGGACCCACCTCACAAAGCTCCTACGAGCAGTACTTC.

At least ten counts were recorded for this clonotype. The chain has TRBV9 and TRBJ2-7; TRBD1 aligns across 10 bases. The CDR3 has 18 residues. Germline trimming cut 0 bases from V and 2 bases from J; bases unmatched to any gene: 11. CDR1 SGDLS and CDR2 YYNGEE come from the germline V gene. This CDR3 reads CASSVAPHPGQGTYEQYF. CDR3 DNA sequence: TGTGCCAGCAGCGTAGCCCCGCATCCGGGACAGGGGACCTACGAGCAGTACTTC.

The rearrangement links TRBV20-1 to TRBJ1-5, with D possibly matching TRBD1 (6 bases). CDR3 length: 14 residues. CDR1 is DFQATT, CDR2 SNEGSKA, per germline (reference sequence). Trimming shortened V by 7 bases and J by 7 bases, and 20 bases separated the two germline ends. CDR3: CSGQGRGGEQPQHF. The CDR3 DNA sequence: TGCAGTGGTCAGGGGAGGGGGGGCGAGCAGCCCCAGCATTTT.

This clonotype was seen many times. CDR3 loop: CASSSGAGSSYEQYF. CDR3 coding DNA: TGTGCCAGCAGCTCAGGGGCAGGAAGCTCCTACGAGCAGTACTTC. This chain uses TRBV11-2 with TRBJ2-7, with TRBD1 as a possible D gene (6 bases). Trimming cost V 4 bases and J 0 bases, with 13 bases left between them. The CDR3 covers 15 residues. Per germline, CDR1 SGHAT and CDR2 FQNNGV.

The CDR3 region has the DNA TGTGCCAGCAGTTACTCGGTCGCTAGCGTTGGCACAGATACGCAGTATTTT. The encoded protein is CASSYSVASVGTDTQYF. This chain joins TRBV6-5 and TRBJ2-3; D might be TRBD2 (6 bases). V dropped 0 bases and J dropped 1 base, with 14 bases sitting between them. Germline loops: CDR1 MNHEY, CDR2 SVGAGI. The CDR3 is 17 amino acids.

This clonotype has a count of ten or more. J is TRBJ2-7 and V is TRBV7-8; the match to TRBD2 covers 10 bases. V lost 4 bases and J lost 0; bases outside the gene matches: 6. CDR1 SGHVS and CDR2 FQNEAQ come from the germline V gene. The CDR3 length is 16 residues. CDR3 nucleotides: TGTGCCAGCAGCTATCTTAGCGGGAGGAGCTCCTACGAGCAGTACTTC. Its protein is CASSYLSGRSSYEQYF.